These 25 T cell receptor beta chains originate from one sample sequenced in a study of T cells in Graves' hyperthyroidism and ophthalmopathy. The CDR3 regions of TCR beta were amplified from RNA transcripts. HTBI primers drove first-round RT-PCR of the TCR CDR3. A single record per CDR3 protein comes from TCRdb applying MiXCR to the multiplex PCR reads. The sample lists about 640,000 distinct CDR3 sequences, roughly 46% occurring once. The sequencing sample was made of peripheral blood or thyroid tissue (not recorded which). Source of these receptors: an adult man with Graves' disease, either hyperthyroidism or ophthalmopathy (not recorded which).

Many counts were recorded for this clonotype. In DNA form, the CDR3 reads TGTGCCAGCAGCTTAGGAAGGGGCTCTGGGGCCAACGTCCTGACTTTC. Residues: CASSLGRGSGANVLTF. This sequence joins TRBV7-9 and TRBJ2-6; possibly TRBD1 for D (5 bases). CDR1 and CDR2 from the germline V gene are SEHNR and FQNEAQ (reference sequence). The V end lost 1 base, the J end lost 0 bases, and 7 bases lay between the germline ends. CDR3 length: 16 residues.

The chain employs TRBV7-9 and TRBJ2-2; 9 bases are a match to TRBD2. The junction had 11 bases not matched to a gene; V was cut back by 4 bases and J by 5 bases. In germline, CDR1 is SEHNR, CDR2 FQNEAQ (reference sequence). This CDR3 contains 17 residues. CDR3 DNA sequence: TGTGCCAGCAGCTACTCGAGGCGGGAGGGCCGTACCGGGGAGCTGTTTTTT. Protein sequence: CASSYSRREGRTGELFF. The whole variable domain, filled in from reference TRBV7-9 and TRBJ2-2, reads DTGVSQNPRHKITKRGQNVTFRCDPISEHNRLYWYRQTLGQGPEFLTYFQNEAQLEKSRLLSDRFSAERPKGSFSTLEIQRTEQGDSAMYLCASSYSRREGRTGELFFGEGSRLTVL.

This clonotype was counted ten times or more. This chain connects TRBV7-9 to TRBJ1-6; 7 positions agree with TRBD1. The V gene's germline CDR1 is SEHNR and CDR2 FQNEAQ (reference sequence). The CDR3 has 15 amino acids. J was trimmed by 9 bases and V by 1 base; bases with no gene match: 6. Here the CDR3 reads CASSLDTGAGSPLHF. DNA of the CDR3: TGTGCCAGCAGCTTAGATACAGGGGCTGGTTCACCCCTCCACTTT.

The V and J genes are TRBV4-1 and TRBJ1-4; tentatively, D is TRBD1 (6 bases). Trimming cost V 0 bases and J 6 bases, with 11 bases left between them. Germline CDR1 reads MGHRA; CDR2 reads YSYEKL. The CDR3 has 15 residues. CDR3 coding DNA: TGCGCCAGCAGCCAAGATATGTACAGGGATGAAAAACTGTTTTTT. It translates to CASSQDMYRDEKLFF.

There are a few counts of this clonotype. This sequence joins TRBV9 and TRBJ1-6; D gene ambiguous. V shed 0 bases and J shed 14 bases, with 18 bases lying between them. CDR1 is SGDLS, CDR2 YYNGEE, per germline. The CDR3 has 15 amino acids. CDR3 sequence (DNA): TGTGCCAGCAGCGTAGGTGGTGACTGGGGTCAGACCCTCCACTTT. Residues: CASSVGGDWGQTLHF. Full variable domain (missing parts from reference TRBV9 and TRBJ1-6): DSGVTQTPKHLITATGQRVTLRCSPRSGDLSVYWYQQSLDQGLQFLIQYYNGEERAKGNILERFSAQQFPDLHSELNLSSLELGDSALYFCASSVGGDWGQTLHFGNGTRLTVT.

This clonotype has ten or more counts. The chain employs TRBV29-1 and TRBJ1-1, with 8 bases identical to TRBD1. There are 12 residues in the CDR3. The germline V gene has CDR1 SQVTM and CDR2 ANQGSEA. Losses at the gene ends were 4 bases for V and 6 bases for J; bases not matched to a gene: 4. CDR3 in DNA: TGCAGCGTTGGGACAGGGTACCCTGAAGCTTTCTTT. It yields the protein CSVGTGYPEAFF.

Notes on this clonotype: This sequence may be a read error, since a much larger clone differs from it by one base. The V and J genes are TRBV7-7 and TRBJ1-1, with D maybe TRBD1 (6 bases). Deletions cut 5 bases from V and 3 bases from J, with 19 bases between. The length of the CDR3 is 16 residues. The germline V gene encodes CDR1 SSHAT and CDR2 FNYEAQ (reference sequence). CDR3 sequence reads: CASSPKTGVEDTEAFF. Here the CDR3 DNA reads TGTGCCAGCAGCCCGAAGACAGGCGTCGAGGACACTGAAGCTTTCTTT. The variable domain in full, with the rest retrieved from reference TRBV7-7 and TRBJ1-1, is GAGVSQSPRYKVTKRGQDVTLRCDPISSHATLYWYQQALGQGPEFLTYFNYEAQPDKSGLPSDRFSAERPEGSISTLTIQRTEQRDSAMYRCASSPKTGVEDTEAFFGQGTRLTVV.

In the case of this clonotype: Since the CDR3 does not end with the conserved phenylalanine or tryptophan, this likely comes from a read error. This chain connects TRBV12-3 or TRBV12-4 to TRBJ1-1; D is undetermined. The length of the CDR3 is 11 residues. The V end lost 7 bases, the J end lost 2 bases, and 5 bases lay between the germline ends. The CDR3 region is CASTPNTEAFS. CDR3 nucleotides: TGTGCCAGCACCCCCAACACTGAAGCTTTCTCT.

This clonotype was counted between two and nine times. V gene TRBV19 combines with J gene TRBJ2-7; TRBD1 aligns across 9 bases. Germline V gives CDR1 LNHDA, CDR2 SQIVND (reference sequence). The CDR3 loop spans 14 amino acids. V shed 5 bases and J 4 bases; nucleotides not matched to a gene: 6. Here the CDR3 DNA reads TGTGCCAGTAGTGCAACAGGGGGCGCGTACGAGCAGTACTTC. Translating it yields CASSATGGAYEQYF.

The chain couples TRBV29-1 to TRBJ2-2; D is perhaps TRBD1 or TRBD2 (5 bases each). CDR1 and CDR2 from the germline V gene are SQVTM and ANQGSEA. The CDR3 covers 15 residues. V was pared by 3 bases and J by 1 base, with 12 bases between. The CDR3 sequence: CSVDIRGRNTGELFF. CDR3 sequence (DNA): TGCAGCGTTGATATAAGGGGACGGAACACCGGGGAGCTGTTTTTT.

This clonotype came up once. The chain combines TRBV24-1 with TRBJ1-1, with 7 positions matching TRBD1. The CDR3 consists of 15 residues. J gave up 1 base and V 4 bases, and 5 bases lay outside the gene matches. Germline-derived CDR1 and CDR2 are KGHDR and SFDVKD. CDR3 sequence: CATSDADRPNTEAFF. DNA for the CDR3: TGTGCCACCAGTGACGCGGACAGGCCGAACACTGAAGCTTTCTTT.

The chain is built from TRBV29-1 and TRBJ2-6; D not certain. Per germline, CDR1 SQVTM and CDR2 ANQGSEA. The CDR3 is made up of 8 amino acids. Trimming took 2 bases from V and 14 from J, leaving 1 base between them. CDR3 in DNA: TGCAGCGTTGAACTCCTGACTTTC. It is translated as CSVELLTF. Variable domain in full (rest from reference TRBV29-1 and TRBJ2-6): SAVISQKPSRDICQRGTSLTIQCQVDSQVTMMFWYRQQPGQSLTLIATANQGSEATYESGFVIDKFPISRPNLTFSTLTVSNMSPEDSSIYLCSVELLTFGAGSRLTVL.

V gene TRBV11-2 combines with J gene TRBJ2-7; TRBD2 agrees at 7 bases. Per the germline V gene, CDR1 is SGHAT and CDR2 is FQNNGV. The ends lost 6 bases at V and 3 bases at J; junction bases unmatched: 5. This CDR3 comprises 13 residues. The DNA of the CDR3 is TGTGCCAGCAGATGGGACTACAACTACGAGCAGTACTTC. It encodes CASRWDYNYEQYF.

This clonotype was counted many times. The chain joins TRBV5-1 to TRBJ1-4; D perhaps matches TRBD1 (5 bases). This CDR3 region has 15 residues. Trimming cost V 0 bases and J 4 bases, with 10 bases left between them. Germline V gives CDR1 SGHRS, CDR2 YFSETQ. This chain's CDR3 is CASSLEVGRNEKLFF. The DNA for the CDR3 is TGCGCCAGCAGCTTGGAGGTGGGGCGTAATGAAAAACTGTTTTTT.

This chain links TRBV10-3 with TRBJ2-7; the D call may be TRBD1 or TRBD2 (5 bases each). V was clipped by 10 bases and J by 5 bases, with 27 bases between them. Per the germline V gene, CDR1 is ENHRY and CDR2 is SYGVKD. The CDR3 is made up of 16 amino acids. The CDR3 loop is CASNTMRGPVLDEQYF. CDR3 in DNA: TGTGCCAGCAATACAATGAGGGGCCCTGTGTTGGACGAGCAGTACTTC.

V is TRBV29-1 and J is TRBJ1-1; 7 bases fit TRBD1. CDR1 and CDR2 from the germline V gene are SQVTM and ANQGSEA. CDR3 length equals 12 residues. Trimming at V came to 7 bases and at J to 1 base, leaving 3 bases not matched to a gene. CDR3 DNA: TGCAGCGGCGGGACAGCGAACACTGAAGCTTTCTTT. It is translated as CSGGTANTEAFF.

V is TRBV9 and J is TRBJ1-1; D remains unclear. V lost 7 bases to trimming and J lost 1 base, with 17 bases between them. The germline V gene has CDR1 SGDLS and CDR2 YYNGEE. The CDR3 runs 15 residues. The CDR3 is CASSPLGRPNTEAFF. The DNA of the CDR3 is TGTGCCAGCTCACCATTGGGCAGGCCGAACACTGAAGCTTTCTTT.

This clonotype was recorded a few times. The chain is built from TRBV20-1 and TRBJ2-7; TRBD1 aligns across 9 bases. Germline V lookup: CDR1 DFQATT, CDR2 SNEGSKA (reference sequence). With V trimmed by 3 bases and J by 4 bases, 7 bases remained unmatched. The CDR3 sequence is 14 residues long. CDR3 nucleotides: TGCAGTGCTAGGGACGGACAGGGGATTTACGAGCAGTACTTC. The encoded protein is CSARDGQGIYEQYF.

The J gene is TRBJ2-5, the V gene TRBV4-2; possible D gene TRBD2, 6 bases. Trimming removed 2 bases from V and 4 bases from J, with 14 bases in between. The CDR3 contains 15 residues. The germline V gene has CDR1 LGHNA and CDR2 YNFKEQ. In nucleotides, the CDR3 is TGTGCCAGCAGCCAACTGCGCCGGGAGTCAGAGACCCAGTACTTC. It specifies CASSQLRRESETQYF.

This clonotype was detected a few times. DNA of the CDR3: TGTGCCAGCAGCCCGAACTTAGCGGGAGCGCAGTGGGAGCAGTACTTC. It encodes CASSPNLAGAQWEQYF. The chain is built from TRBV2 and TRBJ2-7; 9 bases match TRBD2. The length of the CDR3 is 16 residues. Germline-derived CDR1 and CDR2 are SNHLY and FYNNEI. The J segment lost 7 bases and the V segment lost 6 bases, leaving 16 bases of the junction unmatched. Full variable domain (rest looked up from reference TRBV2 and TRBJ2-7): EPEVTQTPSHQVTQMGQEVILRCVPISNHLYFYWYRQILGQKVEFLVSFYNNEISEKSEIFDDQFSVERPDGSNFTLKIRSTKLEDSAMYFCASSPNLAGAQWEQYFGPGTRLTVT.

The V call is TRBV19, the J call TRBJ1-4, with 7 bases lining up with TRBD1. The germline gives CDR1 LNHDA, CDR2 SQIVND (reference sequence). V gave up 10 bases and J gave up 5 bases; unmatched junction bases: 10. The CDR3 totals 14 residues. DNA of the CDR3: TGTGCCACCAACAAGGGACAGAGCAATGAAAAACTGTTTTTT. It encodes CATNKGQSNEKLFF.

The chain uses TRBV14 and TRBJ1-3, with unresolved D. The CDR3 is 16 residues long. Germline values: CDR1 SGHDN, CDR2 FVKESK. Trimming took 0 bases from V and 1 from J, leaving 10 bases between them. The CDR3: CASSQDGRGSGNTIYF. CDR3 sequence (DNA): TGTGCCAGCAGCCAAGATGGCCGGGGATCTGGAAACACCATATATTTT.

This CDR3 is CASSAPGTGGNQPQHF. DNA of the CDR3: TGTGCCAGCAGTGCGCCCGGGACAGGGGGGAATCAGCCCCAGCATTTT. The rearrangement uses TRBV2 and TRBJ1-5; 11 bases are shared with TRBD1. V was pared by 4 bases and J by 4 bases, with 6 bases of the junction left unmatched. CDR1 SNHLY and CDR2 FYNNEI come from the germline V gene. This CDR3 is 16 amino acids long.

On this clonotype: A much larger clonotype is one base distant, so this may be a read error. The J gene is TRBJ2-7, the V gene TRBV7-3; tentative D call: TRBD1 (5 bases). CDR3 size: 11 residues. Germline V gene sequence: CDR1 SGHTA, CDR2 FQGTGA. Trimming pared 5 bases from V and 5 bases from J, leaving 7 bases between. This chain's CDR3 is CASSARDEQYV. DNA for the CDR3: TGTGCCAGCAGCGCCAGGGACGAGCAGTACGTC.

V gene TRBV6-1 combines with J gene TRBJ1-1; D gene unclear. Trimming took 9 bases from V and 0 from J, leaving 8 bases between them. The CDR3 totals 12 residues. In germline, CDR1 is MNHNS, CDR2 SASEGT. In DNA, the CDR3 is TGTGCCAGTGGACGGATGAACACTGAAGCTTTCTTT. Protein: CASGRMNTEAFF.